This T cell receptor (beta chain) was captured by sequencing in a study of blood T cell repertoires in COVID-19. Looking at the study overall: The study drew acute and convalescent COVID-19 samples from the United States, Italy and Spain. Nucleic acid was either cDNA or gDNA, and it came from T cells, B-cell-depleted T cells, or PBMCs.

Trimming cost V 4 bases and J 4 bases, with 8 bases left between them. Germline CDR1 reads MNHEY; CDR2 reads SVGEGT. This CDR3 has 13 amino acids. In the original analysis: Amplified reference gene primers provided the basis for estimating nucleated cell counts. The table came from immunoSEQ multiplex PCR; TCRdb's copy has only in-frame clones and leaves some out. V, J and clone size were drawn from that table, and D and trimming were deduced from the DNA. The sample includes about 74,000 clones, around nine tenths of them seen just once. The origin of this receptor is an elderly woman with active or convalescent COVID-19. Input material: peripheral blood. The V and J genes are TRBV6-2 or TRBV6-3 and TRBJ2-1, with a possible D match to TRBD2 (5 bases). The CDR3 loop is CASSSGVYNEQFF. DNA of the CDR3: TGTGCCAGCAGTTCCGGGGTTTACAATGAGCAGTTCTTC.